A single sample gave rise to the 25 T cell receptor beta chains below, sequenced in a study of tumor-infiltrating lymphocytes in localized non-small cell lung cancer. Sequenced by immunoSEQ multiplex PCR; TCRdb stores in-frame clones only, minus some. The data contain 20,000 to 25,000 clones, roughly two thirds of them seen just once; the ten biggest clones take up over 5%. Sequencing was done on a sample of lung tumor tissue. The source of these receptors is a human donor with non-small cell lung cancer.

This chain uses TRBV15 with TRBJ2-3; D may be TRBD1 (5 bases). CDR1 is LNHNV and CDR2 is YYDKDF in the germline V gene (reference sequence). The length of the CDR3 is 17 residues. Trimming took off 0 bases at V and 2 bases at J, with 15 bases between the two ends. CDR3 sequence reads: CATSRDHGQGYTDTQYF. The CDR3 region has the DNA TGTGCCACCAGCAGAGATCATGGGCAGGGATACACAGATACGCAGTATTTT.

This clone was seen more than once but under ten times. This sequence joins TRBV18 and TRBJ2-1; 9 bases are a match to TRBD1. The CDR3 runs 15 residues. CDR1 is KGHSH and CDR2 is LQKENI in the germline V gene. Germline trimming cut 3 bases from V and 7 bases from J; bases unmatched to any gene: 7. CDR3 coding DNA: TGTGCCAGCTCACCCGGGACAGGGATTTGGAATGAGCAGTTCTTC. It translates to CASSPGTGIWNEQFF.

V gene TRBV2 combines with J gene TRBJ2-3; TRBD2 matches 7 bases. From germline, CDR1 is SNHLY and CDR2 FYNNEI. The CDR3 sequence is 15 residues long. V shed 1 base, J shed 3 bases, and the junction held 4 bases outside the gene matches. Here the CDR3 reads CASSEGLAATDTQYF. CDR3 DNA sequence: TGTGCCAGCAGTGAAGGGCTAGCGGCAACAGATACGCAGTATTTT.

This clone is categorized as medium-sized. The V and J genes are TRBV5-1 and TRBJ1-1, with D tentatively TRBD1 (5 bases). Trimming took 2 bases from V and 1 from J, leaving 6 bases between them. Germline CDR1 SGHRS, CDR2 YFSETQ. CDR3 length: 13 residues. CDR3 sequence reads: CASSFDRNTEAFF. The CDR3 nucleotides read TGCGCCAGCAGCTTTGACAGGAACACTGAAGCTTTCTTT.

This clone came up a few times. The chain joins TRBV18 to TRBJ1-2; TRBD1 aligns across 7 bases. J gave up 2 bases and V 3 bases, and 3 bases lay outside the gene matches. Germline V gene data show CDR1 as KGHSH and CDR2 as LQKENI. The CDR3 has 14 residues. The CDR3 sequence is CASSPETGNYGYTF. The CDR3 DNA reads as TGTGCCAGCTCACCCGAGACAGGGAACTATGGCTACACCTTC. Combining the CDR3 with reference TRBV18 and TRBJ1-2 gives the whole variable domain NAGVMQNPRHLVRRRGQEARLRCSPMKGHSHVYWYRQLPEEGLKFMVYLQKENIIDESGMPKERFSAEFPKEGPSILRIQQVVRGDSAAYFCASSPETGNYGYTFGSGTRLTVV.

CDR3 sequence (DNA): TGTGCCAGCAGTGAGATAGGGAAGACCTACGAGCAGTACTTC. Amino acid sequence: CASSEIGKTYEQYF. V gene TRBV6-4 combines with J gene TRBJ2-7, with D hard to call. The V end lost 3 bases, the J end lost 2 bases, and 11 bases lay between the germline ends. CDR3 size: 14 residues. Per germline, CDR1 MRHNA and CDR2 SNTAGT.

The chain joins TRBV18 to TRBJ2-7; the D call may be TRBD1 or TRBD2 (6 bases each). V shed 5 bases and J shed 4 bases, with 12 bases lying between them. In germline, CDR1 is KGHSH, CDR2 LQKENI. This CDR3 has 13 residues. The CDR3 here is CASSGVGGYEQYF. DNA for the CDR3: TGTGCCAGCTCAGGGGTAGGGGGGTACGAGCAGTACTTC.

The V gene is TRBV29-1, the J gene TRBJ2-3; 11 positions agree with TRBD2. The V segment lost 6 bases and the J segment 5 bases; nucleotides outside the gene matches: 16. The CDR3 has 17 residues. Germline assignment: CDR1 SQVTM and CDR2 ANQGSEA. CDR3: CSVDLTSGRKYQDTQYF. The CDR3 DNA reads TGCAGCGTGGACCTTACTAGCGGGAGAAAGTATCAAGATACGCAGTATTTT.

A note on this clone: Other DNA variants within this sample encode the same CDR3. V is TRBV15 and J is TRBJ1-2; maybe TRBD1 (6 bases). V was clipped by 0 bases and J by 8 bases, with 13 bases between them. The CDR3 sequence is 14 residues long. Germline V gene lookup returns CDR1 LNHNV and CDR2 YYDKDF (reference sequence). The chain's CDR3 is CATSRDLQGDGYTF. The CDR3 region has the DNA TGTGCCACCAGCAGAGATCTACAGGGTGACGGCTACACCTTC.

V is TRBV28 and J is TRBJ2-5; D possibly corresponds to TRBD2 (6 bases). The germline V gene encodes CDR1 MDHEN and CDR2 SYDVKM. CDR3 length equals 15 residues. V lost 6 bases and J 5 bases, leaving 19 bases between the germline ends. The CDR3: CASSRSTSSRETQYF. For the CDR3, the DNA is TGTGCCAGCAGCCGCTCCACTAGCTCTCGGGAGACCCAGTACTTC.

Only one count was recorded for this clone. The rearrangement joins TRBV11-3 to TRBJ2-1; no firm D call. Germline V CDR1 and CDR2: SGHNT, YENEEA. This CDR3 comprises 13 residues. The V end lost 5 bases, the J end lost 2 bases, and 7 bases lay between the germline ends. The CDR3 is CASSVNTYNEQFF. The CDR3 DNA reads TGTGCCAGCAGCGTTAATACCTACAATGAGCAGTTCTTC.

V usage is TRBV2 and J usage is TRBJ2-3, with D unclear. Trimming left V 5 bases short and J 6 bases short, with 12 bases between. CDR1 and CDR2 (germline): SNHLY, FYNNEI. The CDR3 consists of 13 residues. The CDR3 nucleotides are TGTGCCAGCAGTTTCGCCCGTGAGGATACGCAGTATTTT. This translates into CASSFAREDTQYF.

CDR3 sequence reads: CASSYSKAVIYNEQFF. The CDR3 nucleotides are TGTGCCAGCAGTTACTCGAAGGCAGTAATATACAATGAGCAGTTCTTC. V usage is TRBV6-7 and J usage is TRBJ2-1, with D uncertain. TRBV6-7 is designated an ORF whose function remains uncertain. CDR3 length: 16 amino acids. With 0 bases removed from V and 4 bases from J, the gap between germline ends came to 13 bases.

The CDR3 loop is CASSLAVADGYTF. As DNA, the CDR3 is TGTGCCAGCAGCTTGGCTGTGGCGGATGGCTACACCTTC. The V and J genes are TRBV5-6 and TRBJ1-2; D remains unclear. Germline CDR1 and CDR2: SGHDT and YYEEEE. The CDR3 sequence is 13 residues long. The V gene lost 0 bases and the J gene lost 6 bases, with 9 bases spanning the gap.

V gene TRBV2 combines with J gene TRBJ2-1, with no clear D. The CDR3 runs to 11 residues. Trimming took 4 bases from V and 14 from J, leaving 12 bases between them. Looked up from germline, CDR1 is SNHLY and CDR2 is FYNNEI. The chain's CDR3 is CASSGSRVEFF. The CDR3 DNA reads as TGTGCCAGCAGTGGTAGTCGCGTGGAGTTCTTC.

This chain connects TRBV6-1 to TRBJ2-7, with TRBD2 matching 10 bases. The CDR3 is made up of 16 amino acids. The germline gives CDR1 MNHNS, CDR2 SASEGT. V gave up 0 bases and J gave up 6 bases; unmatched junction bases: 8. CDR3 sequence: CASSEAVASGRGEQYF. Here the CDR3 DNA reads TGTGCCAGCAGTGAAGCGGTGGCTAGCGGGAGAGGCGAGCAGTACTTC.

This clone was seen a handful of times. The V and J genes are TRBV2 and TRBJ2-7; maybe TRBD2 (5 bases). Germline assignment: CDR1 SNHLY and CDR2 FYNNEI. The CDR3 is 15 residues long. Trimming shortened V by 4 bases and J by 2 bases, and 15 bases separated the two germline ends. CDR3 nucleotide sequence: TGTGCCAGCAGTGTGGCGGCTAGCCGTCCCTACGAGCAGTACTTC. Its translation is CASSVAASRPYEQYF.

V is TRBV5-1 and J is TRBJ1-2; D gene ambiguous. V lost 0 bases and J 8 bases, leaving 11 bases between the germline ends. CDR3 size: 13 residues. Germline V lookup: CDR1 SGHRS, CDR2 YFSETQ. The CDR3 DNA reads as TGCGCCAGCAGCTTGGGGCCGGGAGGAGGCTACACCTTC. It codes for CASSLGPGGGYTF.

The V and J genes are TRBV7-9 and TRBJ1-2; D may be TRBD1 (5 bases). The V gene's germline CDR1 is SEHNR and CDR2 FQNEAQ (reference sequence). Trimming stripped 5 bases from V and 1 base from J, with 20 bases between. The CDR3 runs to 17 residues. As DNA, the CDR3 is TGTGCCAGCAGCACACTCGGGGCACAGCGATTTAACTATGGCTACACCTTC. This codes for CASSTLGAQRFNYGYTF.

V gene TRBV6-6 combines with J gene TRBJ1-2; D possibly corresponds to TRBD1 (5 bases). Deletions cut 5 bases from V and 5 bases from J, with 15 bases between. From germline, CDR1 is MNHNY and CDR2 SVGAGI (reference sequence). The CDR3 runs 14 residues. Written as DNA, the CDR3 is TGTGCCAGCAGTGACCAGGGCCCCCAATATGGCTACACCTTC. It codes for CASSDQGPQYGYTF.

V and J are TRBV19 and TRBJ2-3; 10 nucleotides agree with TRBD2. V lost 2 bases and J lost 7; bases outside the gene matches: 12. Per germline, CDR1 LNHDA and CDR2 SQIVND (reference sequence). This CDR3 has 17 residues. The DNA for the CDR3 is TGTGCCAGTAGTATAAGTTCGATGTCTAGCGGGAGACATACGCAGTATTTT. Amino acids: CASSISSMSSGRHTQYF.

This chain links TRBV2 with TRBJ2-3, with 7 bases aligning to TRBD2. The germline V gene encodes CDR1 SNHLY and CDR2 FYNNEI. Unmatched junction bases numbered 8, after V lost 2 bases and J lost 3 bases. The CDR3 contains 16 residues. The CDR3 spells CASSELGAGATDTQYF. The CDR3 DNA follows: TGTGCCAGCAGTGAACTTGGGGCGGGAGCGACAGATACGCAGTATTTT. Drawing the rest from reference TRBV2 and TRBJ2-3, the complete variable domain is EPEVTQTPSHQVTQMGQEVILRCVPISNHLYFYWYRQILGQKVEFLVSFYNNEISEKSEIFDDQFSVERPDGSNFTLKIRSTKLEDSAMYFCASSELGAGATDTQYFGPGTRLTVL.

This clone was seen a few times. This sequence joins TRBV18 and TRBJ1-1, with D perhaps matching TRBD1 (5 bases). The CDR3 sequence is 16 residues long. V gave up 2 bases and J gave up 2 bases, with 15 bases separating them. Germline V gene sequence: CDR1 KGHSH, CDR2 LQKENI. The CDR3 loop reads CASSPRQGGLNTEAFF. DNA of the CDR3: TGTGCCAGCTCACCAAGGCAGGGCGGCCTAAACACTGAAGCTTTCTTT.

CDR3 coding DNA: TGTGCCAGCAGTCCCTCTCCCTTGACGGAACACACAGATACGCAGTATTTT. Protein sequence: CASSPSPLTEHTDTQYF. V usage is TRBV2 and J usage is TRBJ2-3, with no clear D. Per germline, CDR1 SNHLY and CDR2 FYNNEI. The CDR3 has 17 amino acids. V was cut by 5 bases and J by 2 bases, with 20 bases left in between.

The chain employs TRBV5-4 and TRBJ2-1; TRBD1 aligns across 8 bases. V lost 1 base and J lost 8; bases outside the gene matches: 2. Germline V gene sequence: CDR1 SGHNT, CDR2 YYREEE (reference sequence). The CDR3 spans 13 residues. This chain's CDR3 is CASSLTTGDEQFF. The CDR3 region has the DNA TGTGCCAGCAGCTTGACGACAGGGGATGAGCAGTTCTTC.